The T cell receptor beta chain under discussion was sequenced for a study of memory CD8 T cells in hepatitis C reinfection. Profiling relied on immunoSEQ multiplex PCR, and the TCRdb table lists in-frame clones only, not all of them. Of approximately 46,000 clones in the sample, about 88% were seen once. Germline V gene data show CDR1 as MNHEY and CDR2 as SVGAGI. After removal of 2 bases from V and 5 bases from J, the junction contained 2 bases not matched to a gene. The CDR3 is 15 residues long. Time point reported: late/post reinfection, 12 to 24 weeks after detection. Sorted cells were sequenced directly ex vivo without any in vitro expansion. At all three reinfection time points, viable CD3+ CD8+ CD45RO- cells from a couple of donors served as controls.

The sequence derives from a man aged 18 to 30 with hepatitis C virus infection. The specimen sequenced was naive CD8+ T cells sorted from blood. The chain links TRBV6-5 to TRBJ2-2; 10 nucleotides match TRBD1. CDR3 DNA sequence: TGTGCCAGCAGTTACGAGGGACAGGGGACCGGGGAGCTGTTTTTT. This codes for CASSYEGQGTGELFF.